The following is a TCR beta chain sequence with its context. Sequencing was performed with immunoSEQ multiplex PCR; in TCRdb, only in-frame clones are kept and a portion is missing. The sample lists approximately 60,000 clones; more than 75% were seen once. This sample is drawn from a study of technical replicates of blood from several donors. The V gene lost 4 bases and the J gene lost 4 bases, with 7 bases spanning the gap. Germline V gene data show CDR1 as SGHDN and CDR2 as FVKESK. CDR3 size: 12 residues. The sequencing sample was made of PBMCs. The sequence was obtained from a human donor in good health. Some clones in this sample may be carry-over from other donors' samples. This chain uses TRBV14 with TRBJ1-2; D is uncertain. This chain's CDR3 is CASSLPGYGYTF. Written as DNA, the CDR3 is TGTGCCAGCAGCCTTCCCGGCTATGGCTACACCTTC.